This section outlines one T cell receptor (beta chain) sequence together with its context. No antigen is known for it. With a much larger clone just one base away, this may be a read error. Germline CDR1 reads SGHRS; CDR2 reads YFSETQ. CDR3 size: 17 residues. These data belong to a study of CD8 T cells in ankylosing spondylitis. Study findings and constraints: Seven or eight highly homologous variants formed a TCR beta motif that appeared characteristic of ankylosing spondylitis blood. From matched ankylosing spondylitis synovial fluid, disease-linked clones were reportedly recovered at significantly enriched levels.

By quantitative 5'-RACE with molecular barcodes, the TCR beta libraries were made. TCRdb passed the 5' RACE reads through MiXCR, listing each CDR3 protein once. In the table there are 150,000 to 200,000 distinct CDR3 sequences, roughly 12% of which are singletons. The rearrangement joins TRBV5-1 to TRBJ2-2, with 8 bases identical to TRBD2. The clonotype was recovered from a male donor with ankylosing spondylitis or in good health (not recorded which). Sequenced input: blood, either unsorted or a sorted T cell fraction (not recorded which). The CDR3, as DNA: TGCGCCAGCAGCTTGCTGTCCGGGGGGGCGAACACCGGGGAGCTGATTTTT. Translation: CASSLLSGGANTGELIF.